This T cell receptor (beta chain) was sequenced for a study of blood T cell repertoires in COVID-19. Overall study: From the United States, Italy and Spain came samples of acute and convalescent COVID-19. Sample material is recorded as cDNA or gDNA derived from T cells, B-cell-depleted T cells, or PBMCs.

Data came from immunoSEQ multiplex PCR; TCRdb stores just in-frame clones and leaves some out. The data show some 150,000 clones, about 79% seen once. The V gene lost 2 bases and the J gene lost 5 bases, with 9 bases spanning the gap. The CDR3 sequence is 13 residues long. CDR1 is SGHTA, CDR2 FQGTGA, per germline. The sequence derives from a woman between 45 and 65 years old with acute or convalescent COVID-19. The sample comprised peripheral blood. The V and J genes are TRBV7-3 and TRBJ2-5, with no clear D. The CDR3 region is CASSLEVSETQYF. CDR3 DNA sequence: TGTGCCAGCAGCTTAGAGGTGTCTGAGACCCAGTACTTC.